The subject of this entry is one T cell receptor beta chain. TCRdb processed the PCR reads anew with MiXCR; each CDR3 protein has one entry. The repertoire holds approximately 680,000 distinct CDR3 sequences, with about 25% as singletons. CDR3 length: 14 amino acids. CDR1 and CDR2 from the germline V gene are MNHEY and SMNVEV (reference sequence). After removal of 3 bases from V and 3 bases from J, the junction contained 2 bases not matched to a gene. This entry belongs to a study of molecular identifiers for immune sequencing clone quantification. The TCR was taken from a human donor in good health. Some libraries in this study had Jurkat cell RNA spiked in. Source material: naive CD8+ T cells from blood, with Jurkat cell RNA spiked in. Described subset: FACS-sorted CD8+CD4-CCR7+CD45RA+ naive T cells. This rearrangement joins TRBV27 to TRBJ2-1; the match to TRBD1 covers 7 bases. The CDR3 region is CASSFGDSYNEQFF. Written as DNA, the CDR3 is TGTGCCAGCAGTTTCGGGGACAGCTACAATGAGCAGTTCTTC.